This TCR beta chain derives from a study of cytomegalovirus exposure and HLA in healthy donors. Study-level findings and limits: Most TCR beta V segments were productive about 90% or about 30% of the time in an earlier analysis.

This clone was counted between two and nine times. The target antigen is unknown. The PCR employed 60 Vbeta primers together with 13 Jbeta primers. The assay was immunoSEQ multiplex PCR, and TCRdb's table has in-frame clones only and misses some. The sample consists of 95,000 to 150,000 clones, around three quarters of them appearing once. What was sequenced was PBMCs. The receptor was derived from a woman aged 25 to 39 in good health and CMV-seropositive.

The CDR3 reads CASSRQANTEAFF. For the CDR3, the DNA is TGTGCCAGCAGTCGACAGGCGAACACTGAAGCTTTCTTT. V and J are TRBV2 and TRBJ1-1; D may be TRBD1 (6 bases). The CDR3 runs to 13 residues. CDR1 and CDR2 from the germline V gene are SNHLY and FYNNEI. V was trimmed by 5 bases and J by 1 base, leaving 8 bases between them.